The clone carrying this T cell receptor (beta chain) was detected ten times or more. Its specificity is unknown. The data were obtained in a study of neurological immune-mediated disorders. Study-level points and caveats: Phylogenetically, 18 of 34 multiple sclerosis patients' repertoires fell into one related-CDR3 cluster, a possible signature. Neither clinical nor MRI features were found to be associated with the multiple sclerosis repertoire cluster.

This CDR3 comprises 13 residues. The V end was cut by 6 bases, the J end by 6 bases, with 15 bases between. CDR1 is SGHRS, CDR2 YFSETQ, per germline. Time point denoted: longitudinal time-point 1 (baseline). From 2 million PBMCs stored at -80 C, the unsorted libraries were generated. The cDNA came from 5'RACE with 10-nucleotide random UMIs. MiXCR was run by TCRdb on the 5' RACE reads, yielding one entry per CDR3 protein. The table has tens of thousands of distinct CDR3 sequences, roughly 3.1% seen once; the top ten hold about 8.3%. The TCR originated in a woman aged 60-70 years with multiple sclerosis. Sequences were obtained from PBMCs. The chain has TRBV5-1 and TRBJ2-5; D possibly corresponds to TRBD1 (6 bases). The CDR3 loop reads CASNEKDRKTQYF. CDR3 bases: TGCGCCAGCAACGAAAAGGACAGAAAGACCCAGTACTTC.